This T cell receptor beta chain emerged from a study of CD8 T cells in Susac syndrome. Study-wide results and caveats: It was acknowledged in the study that its TCR sequencing and HLA analysis involved a relatively small number of individuals.

The T cells that were sequenced for TCR beta were CD8+ and CD4+ cells from blood. Control patients had untreated stable or active relapsing-remitting multiple sclerosis by revised McDonald criteria. With random hexamers, about 0.45 to 1 ug RNA was reverse transcribed. Amplification of TCR beta CDR3 by immunoSEQ multiplex PCR spanned 54 Vbeta and 13 Jbeta. A single record per CDR3 protein comes from TCRdb applying MiXCR to the immunoSEQ multiplex PCR reads. The data hold some 300,000 distinct CDR3 sequences, with 89% observed a single time. A word on this clonotype: Antigen unknown.

The CDR3 runs 11 residues. Germline CDR1 SGHDT, CDR2 YYEEEE. V was cut by 5 bases and J by 8 bases, with 10 bases left in between. V usage is TRBV5-6 and J usage is TRBJ1-2; D gene uncertain. Sequencing was done on a sample of CD8+ T cells from PBMCs. The receptor comes from a human donor with multiple sclerosis. CDR3 sequence reads: CASSKDWGYTF. The CDR3, as DNA: TGTGCCAGCAGTAAGGACTGGGGCTACACCTTC.